The 2 T cell receptor beta chains given below trace back to one sample, sequenced in a study of T-cell memory formation after mild COVID-19. Each CDR3 protein gets one entry after TCRdb re-called the 5' RACE reads with MiXCR. Among 100,000 to 150,000 distinct CDR3 sequences, about 16% were seen once, and the ten largest hold approximately 15%. The sequenced material came from PBMCs or a T cell subset sorted from them (not recorded which). The receptors were gathered from an adult woman who had mild COVID-19 (a few samples of this study predate the infection). Cell type and time point are not known.

The rearrangement links TRBV7-3 to TRBJ2-1, with D possibly being TRBD1 or TRBD2 (5 bases each). The ends were cut back, 3 bases at V and 6 bases at J, with 15 bases in the middle. The CDR3 consists of 15 residues. Germline loops: CDR1 SGHTA, CDR2 FQGTGA. CDR3 nucleotides: TGTGCCAGCAGCTTGACAGCGGCTCAGGGCAATGAGCAGTTCTTC. It yields the protein CASSLTAAQGNEQFF.

The chain combines TRBV12-3 or TRBV12-4 with TRBJ2-7; D is uncertain. The CDR3 length is 13 residues. Trimming left V 5 bases short and J 0 bases short, with 8 bases between. Here the CDR3 reads CASSQDLSYEQYF. The CDR3 region has the DNA TGTGCCAGCAGTCAAGACCTCTCCTACGAGCAGTACTTC.